This T cell receptor beta chain was obtained from a study of T-cell reconstitution after alpha-beta-depleted transplantation in children. The study's findings and limits: Reportedly, roughly two months post-transplant, alpha-beta T cells arose from several hundred expanded graft clones.

This clonotype was detected a few times. Antigen specificity is unknown. A library of TCRbeta sequences, prepared with unique molecular identifiers, was generated. TCRdb called the PCR reads again in MiXCR, with one record for every CDR3 protein. The sample shows hundreds of thousands of distinct CDR3 sequences, 13% of them seen only once. The input for sequencing was PBMCs, mostly from graft donor cells, taken 360 days after TCRalphabeta/CD19-depleted stem cell transplant. The receptor comes from a male patient younger than 18 who had a stem cell transplant for acute myeloid leukemia, so the T cells may come from the graft donor.

The CDR3 coding sequence is TGCAGTGCTTGGCGACCCAGCGCTAATGAGCAGTTCTTC. This encodes CSAWRPSANEQFF. The chain is built from TRBV20-1 and TRBJ2-1; D remains ambiguous. Germline values: CDR1 DFQATT, CDR2 SNEGSKA (reference sequence). The CDR3 is made up of 13 amino acids. V lost 5 bases and J 7 bases, leaving 15 bases between the germline ends.